This T cell receptor beta chain was sequenced during a study of radiation and T cells in renal cell carcinoma (dated by TCRdb to 2018 to 2020). With respect to the entire study: Samples came from a clinical trial, in which primary renal cell carcinomas received 15 Gy stereotactic body radiation therapy followed by nephrectomy 4 weeks later. In the approximately 53 samples combined, some 4 million unique CDR3 nucleotide sequences were found, encoding about 2,700,000 unique CDR3 amino acid sequences. In total, 50 or so samples, comprising approximately 26 tumors and 27 peripheral blood samples, were subjected to TCR beta sequencing. Study-wide conclusions, independent of this receptor: An increase in top tumor clonotypes in blood was observed from baseline to 2 weeks post-radiation, followed by contraction by 4 weeks, which was taken to suggest transient expansion of tumor-resident clones. The single-armed trial design could not address effects of radiation dose or scheduling on the TCR repertoire. Because pretreatment tumor biopsies were not available, the study could not determine whether clonotypes were already present within the tumor at baseline. Changes in the blood repertoire were not tracked past 4 weeks after treatment.

The meaning of the sample's time point label: baseline pretreatment blood. The treatment or condition label corresponds to: 15 Gy SBRT to primary tumor, nephrectomy 4 weeks later. To follow tumor-enriched clonotypes, peripheral blood was collected serially from radiation-treated patients at baseline and again at 2 weeks and 4 weeks after SBRT. All patients had renal cell carcinoma with clear cell pathology. The QIAamp DNA Blood Mini Kit (Qiagen) was used to prepare genomic DNA for TCR sequencing. The analyses included just those samples that passed every quality control check. Turning to this clone: Its antigen is currently not known. Per-base qualities were not stored, and no clone one base away is much larger.

CDR1 and CDR2, looked up from the germline V gene (reference sequence), are LNHNV and YYDKDF. V is cut by 0 bases and J by 0 bases, and the space between the germline ends is 9 bases. The CDR3 holds 15 amino acids from the cysteine to the phenylalanine. The kept DNA is CDR3 alone, 45 bases in frame from the first base. TCR beta libraries were generated from genomic DNA with the immunoSEQ kit, following the manufacturer's recommendations. To prepare libraries, a first multiplex PCR with proprietary primers was run, followed by a second PCR that added unique barcodes, and a bead cleanup was done after each round. A kit-provided positive control reaction and a negative control reaction were included in every sample batch. The final libraries were assessed on an Agilent 4200 TapeStation D1000 ScreenTape, pooled by volume, and quantified by qPCR. An Illumina NextSeq500 fitted with a MidOutput 150-cycle cartridge performed the sequencing, running 156 Read1 cycles and 15 Index1 cycles with the kit's custom primers. The pooled library was loaded at approximately 0.95 pM with a roughly 20% PhiX control spike-in. The original pipeline was this. Vendor-processed data were analyzed in R, with a clonotype defined as all T cells sharing the same CDR3 nucleotide sequence. In the clone abundance analyses, frequencies in each sample were normalized to that sample's 10,000 most abundant clones. Before analysis, public T cell clones were removed, and these numbered fewer than six per sample on average. Tumor-enriched clonotypes and baseline blood-enriched clonotypes were defined as those with an abundance difference of at least 32-fold between compartments. Clonotypes expanded or contracted between blood time points were identified with a beta-binomial differential abundance model. Tumor-blood repertoire similarity was measured with the Baroni-Urbani and Buser coefficient, and group comparisons used two-tailed Wilcoxon tests in R. The table was pulled from immuneACCESS by TCRdb, which kept in-frame rearrangements only. Such tables lose some clones; where checked, under half of the loss comes from unresolved V genes, and the rest has no known cause. V and J calls and clone size are given by that table; D and trimming were obtained from the DNA. The sample table records 120,000 to 150,000 clones; over 65% of these occur just once. 20% to 25% of the sample comes from the top ten.

The TCR was taken from a woman between 45 and 60 years old with renal cell carcinoma. The rearrangement joined TRBV15 to TRBJ2-7, with no D gene named confidently. The sequencing here drew on blood, taken from a patient whose treatment included radiotherapy and nephrectomy. The DNA sequence is given as TGTGCCACCAGCAGAGATTCAGCGAGCTCCTACGAGCAGTACTTC. The translation is CATSRDSASSYEQYF.